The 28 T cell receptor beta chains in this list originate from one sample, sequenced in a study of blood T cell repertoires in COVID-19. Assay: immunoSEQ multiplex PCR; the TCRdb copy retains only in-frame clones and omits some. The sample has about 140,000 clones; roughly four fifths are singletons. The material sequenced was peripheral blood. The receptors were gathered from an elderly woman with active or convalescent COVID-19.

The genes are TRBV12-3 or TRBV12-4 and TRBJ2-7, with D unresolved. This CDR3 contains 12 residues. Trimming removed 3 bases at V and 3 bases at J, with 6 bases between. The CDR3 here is CASSFSHYEQYF. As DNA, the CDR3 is TGTGCCAGCAGTTTTTCCCACTACGAGCAGTACTTC.

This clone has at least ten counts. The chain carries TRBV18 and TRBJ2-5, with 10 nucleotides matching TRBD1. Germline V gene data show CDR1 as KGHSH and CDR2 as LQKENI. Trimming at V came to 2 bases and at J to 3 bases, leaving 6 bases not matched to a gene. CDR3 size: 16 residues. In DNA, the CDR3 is TGTGCCAGCTCACCAGGCCCGGGACAGGGGAAAGAGACCCAGTACTTC. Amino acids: CASSPGPGQGKETQYF.

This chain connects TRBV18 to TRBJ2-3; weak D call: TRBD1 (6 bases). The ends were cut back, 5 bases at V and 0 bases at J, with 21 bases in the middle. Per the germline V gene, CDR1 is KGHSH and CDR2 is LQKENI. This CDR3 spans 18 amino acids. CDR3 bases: TGTGCCAGCTCAGCAAGGTTGGCGGCAGGGGCGAGCACAGATACGCAGTATTTT. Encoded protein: CASSARLAAGASTDTQYF.

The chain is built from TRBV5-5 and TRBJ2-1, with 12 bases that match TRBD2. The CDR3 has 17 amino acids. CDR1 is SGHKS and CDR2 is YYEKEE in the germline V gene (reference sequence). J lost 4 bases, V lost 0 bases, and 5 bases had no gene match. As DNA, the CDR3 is TGTGCCAGCAGCTTGGGTCTAGCGGGGGGGCGGTACAATGAGCAGTTCTTC. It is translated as CASSLGLAGGRYNEQFF. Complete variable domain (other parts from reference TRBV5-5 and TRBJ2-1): DAGVTQSPTHLIKTRGQQVTLRCSPISGHKSVSWYQQVLGQGPQFIFQYYEKEERGRGNFPDRFSARQFPNYSSELNVNALLLGDSALYLCASSLGLAGGRYNEQFFGPGTRLTVL.

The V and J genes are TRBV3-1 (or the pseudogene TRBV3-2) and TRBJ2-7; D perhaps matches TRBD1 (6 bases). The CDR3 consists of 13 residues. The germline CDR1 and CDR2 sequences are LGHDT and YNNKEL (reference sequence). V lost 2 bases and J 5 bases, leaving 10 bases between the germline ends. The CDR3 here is CASSQQGLHEQYF. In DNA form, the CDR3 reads TGTGCCAGCAGCCAACAGGGGCTCCACGAGCAGTACTTC.

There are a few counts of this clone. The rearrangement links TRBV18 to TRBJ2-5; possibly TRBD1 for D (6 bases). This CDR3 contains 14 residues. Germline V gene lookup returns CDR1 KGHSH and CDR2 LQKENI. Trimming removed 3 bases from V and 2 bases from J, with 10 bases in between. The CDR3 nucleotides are TGTGCCAGCTCACCTAATGGACAGCAAGAGACCCAGTACTTC. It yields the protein CASSPNGQQETQYF.

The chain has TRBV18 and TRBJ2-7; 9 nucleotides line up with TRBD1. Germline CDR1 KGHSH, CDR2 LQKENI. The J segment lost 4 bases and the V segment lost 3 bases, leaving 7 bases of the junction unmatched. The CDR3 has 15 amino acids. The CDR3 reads CASSPGQGKGYEQYF. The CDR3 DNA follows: TGTGCCAGCTCACCGGGACAGGGTAAGGGGTACGAGCAGTACTTC.

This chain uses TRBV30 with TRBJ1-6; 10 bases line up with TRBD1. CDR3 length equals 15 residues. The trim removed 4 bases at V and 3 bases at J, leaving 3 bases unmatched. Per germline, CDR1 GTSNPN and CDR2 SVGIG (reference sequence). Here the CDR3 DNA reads TGTGCCTGGAAAAGGACAGGGGGCTATAATTCACCCCTCCACTTT. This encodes CAWKRTGGYNSPLHF.

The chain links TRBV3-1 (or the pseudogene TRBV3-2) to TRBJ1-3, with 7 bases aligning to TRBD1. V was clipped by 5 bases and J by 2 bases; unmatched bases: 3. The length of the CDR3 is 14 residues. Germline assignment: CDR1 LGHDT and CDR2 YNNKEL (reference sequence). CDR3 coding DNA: TGTGCCAGCAGCTTTCAGGGGGCTGGAAACACCATATATTTT. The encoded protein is CASSFQGAGNTIYF.

DNA for the CDR3: TGTGCCAGCAGGACTAACACAGATACGCAGTATTTT. It is translated as CASRTNTDTQYF. V and J are TRBV12-3 or TRBV12-4 and TRBJ2-3; possibly TRBD2 for D (5 bases). The CDR3 runs to 12 residues. V lost 6 bases, J lost 2 bases, and 6 bases lay in between.

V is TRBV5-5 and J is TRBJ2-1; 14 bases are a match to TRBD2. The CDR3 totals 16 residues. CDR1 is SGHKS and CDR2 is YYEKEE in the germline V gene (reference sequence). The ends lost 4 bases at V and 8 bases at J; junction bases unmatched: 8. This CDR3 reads CASSVGLAGGQDEQFF. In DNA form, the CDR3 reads TGTGCCAGCAGCGTAGGACTAGCGGGGGGACAGGATGAGCAGTTCTTC.

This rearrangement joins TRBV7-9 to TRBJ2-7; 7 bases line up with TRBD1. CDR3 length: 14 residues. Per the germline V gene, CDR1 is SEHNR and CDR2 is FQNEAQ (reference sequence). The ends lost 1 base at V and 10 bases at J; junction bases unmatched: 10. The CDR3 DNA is TGTGCCAGCAGCTTAGAAGACAGGGCTATCGATCAGTACTTC. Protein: CASSLEDRAIDQYF. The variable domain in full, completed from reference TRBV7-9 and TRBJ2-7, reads DTGVSQNPRHKITKRGQNVTFRCDPISEHNRLYWYRQTLGQGPEFLTYFQNEAQLEKSRLLSDRFSAERPKGSFSTLEIQRTEQGDSAMYLCASSLEDRAIDQYFGPGTRLTVT.

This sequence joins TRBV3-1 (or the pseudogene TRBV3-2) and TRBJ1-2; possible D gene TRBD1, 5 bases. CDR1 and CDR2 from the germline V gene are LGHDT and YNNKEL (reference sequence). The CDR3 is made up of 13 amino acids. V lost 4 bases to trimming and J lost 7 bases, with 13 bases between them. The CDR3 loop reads CASSPRTTVGYTF. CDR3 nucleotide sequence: TGTGCCAGCAGCCCACGTACGACAGTTGGCTACACCTTC.

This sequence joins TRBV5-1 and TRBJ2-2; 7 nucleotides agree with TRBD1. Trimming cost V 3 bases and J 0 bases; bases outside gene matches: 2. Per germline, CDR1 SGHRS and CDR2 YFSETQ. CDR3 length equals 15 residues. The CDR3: CASSSGQPNTGELFF. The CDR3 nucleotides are TGCGCCAGCAGCTCGGGACAGCCGAACACCGGGGAGCTGTTTTTT.

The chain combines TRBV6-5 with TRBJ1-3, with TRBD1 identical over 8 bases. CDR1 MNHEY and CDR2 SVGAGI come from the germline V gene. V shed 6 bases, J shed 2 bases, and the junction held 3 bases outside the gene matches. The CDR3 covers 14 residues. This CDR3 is CASSPDRAGNTIYF. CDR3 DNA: TGTGCCAGCAGCCCGGACAGGGCTGGAAACACCATATATTTT.

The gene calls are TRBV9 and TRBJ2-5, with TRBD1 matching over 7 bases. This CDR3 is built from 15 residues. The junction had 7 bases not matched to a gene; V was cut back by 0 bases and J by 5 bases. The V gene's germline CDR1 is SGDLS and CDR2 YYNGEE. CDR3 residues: CASSVATGAIETQYF. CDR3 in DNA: TGTGCCAGCAGCGTAGCAACAGGGGCCATCGAGACCCAGTACTTC.

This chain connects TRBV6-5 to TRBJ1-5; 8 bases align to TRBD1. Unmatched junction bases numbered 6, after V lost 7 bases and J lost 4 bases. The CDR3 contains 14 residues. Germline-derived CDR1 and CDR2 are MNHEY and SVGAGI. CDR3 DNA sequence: TGTGCCAGCACCCCCGGGACAGGAAATCAGCCCCAGCATTTT. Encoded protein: CASTPGTGNQPQHF.

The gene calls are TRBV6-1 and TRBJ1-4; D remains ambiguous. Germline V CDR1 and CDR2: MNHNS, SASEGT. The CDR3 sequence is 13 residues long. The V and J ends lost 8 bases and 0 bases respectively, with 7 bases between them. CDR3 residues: CASSRSTNEKLFF. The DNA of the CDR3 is TGTGCCAGCTCCAGATCAACTAATGAAAAACTGTTTTTT.

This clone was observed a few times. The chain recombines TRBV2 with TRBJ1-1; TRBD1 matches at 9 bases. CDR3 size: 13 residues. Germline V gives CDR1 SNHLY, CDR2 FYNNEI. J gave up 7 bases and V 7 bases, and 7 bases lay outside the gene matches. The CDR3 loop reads CASKWTGVDEAFF. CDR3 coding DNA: TGTGCCAGCAAGTGGACAGGGGTTGATGAAGCTTTCTTT.

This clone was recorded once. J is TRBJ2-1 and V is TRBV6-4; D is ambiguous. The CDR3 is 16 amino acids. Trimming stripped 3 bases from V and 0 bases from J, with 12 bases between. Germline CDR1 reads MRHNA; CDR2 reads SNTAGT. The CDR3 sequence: CASSDRARSSYNEQFF. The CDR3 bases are TGTGCCAGCAGTGATAGAGCGAGGAGCTCCTACAATGAGCAGTTCTTC.

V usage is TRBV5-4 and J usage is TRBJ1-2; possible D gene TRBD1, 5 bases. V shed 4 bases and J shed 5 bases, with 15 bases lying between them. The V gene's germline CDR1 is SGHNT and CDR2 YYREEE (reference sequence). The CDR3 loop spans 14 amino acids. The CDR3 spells CASSAGRGTYGYTF. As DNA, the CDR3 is TGTGCCAGCAGCGCCGGAAGGGGAACTTATGGCTACACCTTC.

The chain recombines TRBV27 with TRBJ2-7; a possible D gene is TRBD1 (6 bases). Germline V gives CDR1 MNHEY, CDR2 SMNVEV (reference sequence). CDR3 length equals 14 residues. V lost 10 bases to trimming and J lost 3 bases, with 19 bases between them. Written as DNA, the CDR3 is TGTGCCACCCGACTCAAAGGGGGAATCTACGAGCAGTACTTC. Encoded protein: CATRLKGGIYEQYF.

The DNA for the CDR3 is TGTGCCAGCAGAACAACCGGGACAGGGAACTATGGCTACACCTTC. Its protein is CASRTTGTGNYGYTF. This chain links TRBV6-5 with TRBJ1-2; 9 bases align to TRBD1. Germline V gene data show CDR1 as MNHEY and CDR2 as SVGAGI. The CDR3 covers 15 residues. V lost 6 bases and J lost 2; bases outside the gene matches: 7.

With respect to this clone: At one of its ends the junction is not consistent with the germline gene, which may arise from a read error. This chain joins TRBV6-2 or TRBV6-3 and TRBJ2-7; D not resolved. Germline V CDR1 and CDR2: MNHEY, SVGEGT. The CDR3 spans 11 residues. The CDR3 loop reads CASSYSFEQYF. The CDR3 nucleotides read TGTGCCAGCAGTTACTCCTTCGAGCAGTACTTC.

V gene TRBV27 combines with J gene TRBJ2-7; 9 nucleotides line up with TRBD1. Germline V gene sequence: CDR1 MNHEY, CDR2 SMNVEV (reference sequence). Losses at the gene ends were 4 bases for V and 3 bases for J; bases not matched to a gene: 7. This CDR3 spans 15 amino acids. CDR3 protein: CASSSPGTGFYEQYF. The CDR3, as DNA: TGTGCCAGCAGTTCGCCCGGGACAGGGTTCTACGAGCAGTACTTC.

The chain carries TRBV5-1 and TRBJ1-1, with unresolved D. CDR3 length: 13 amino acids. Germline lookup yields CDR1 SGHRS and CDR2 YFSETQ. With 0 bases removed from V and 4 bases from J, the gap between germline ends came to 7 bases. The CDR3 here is CASSLERFTEAFF. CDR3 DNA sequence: TGCGCCAGCAGCTTGGAACGGTTCACTGAAGCTTTCTTT.

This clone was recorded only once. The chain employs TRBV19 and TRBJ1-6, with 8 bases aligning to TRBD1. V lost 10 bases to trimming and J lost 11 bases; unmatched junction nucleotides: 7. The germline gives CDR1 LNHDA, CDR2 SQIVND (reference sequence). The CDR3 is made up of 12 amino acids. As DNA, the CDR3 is TGTGCCACCGGACAGGGAACCCCACCCCTCCACTTT. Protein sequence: CATGQGTPPLHF.

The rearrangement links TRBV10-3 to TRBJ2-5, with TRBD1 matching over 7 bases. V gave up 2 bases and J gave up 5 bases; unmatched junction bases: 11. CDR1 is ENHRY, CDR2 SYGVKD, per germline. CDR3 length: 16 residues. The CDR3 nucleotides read TGTGCCATCAGTGAGGGTACAGGGGCGCGTGGCGAGACCCAGTACTTC. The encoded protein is CAISEGTGARGETQYF.